This TCR beta chain was sequenced for a study of blood T cell repertoires in COVID-19. Study at large: Acute and convalescent COVID-19 specimens originated in the United States, Italy and Spain. PBMCs, B-cell-depleted T cells, or T cells were the source of the cDNA or gDNA that made up the material.

In the study's own analysis: Estimation of nucleated cell counts relied on the amplification of reference gene primers. Produced via immunoSEQ multiplex PCR; TCRdb's table is partial and in-frame only. Clone size and the V and J calls come from that table; the DNA yielded D and trimming. Of 85,000 to 90,000 clones listed, 86% are singletons. The count of this clone is one. This CDR3 contains 15 residues. Germline loops: CDR1 GTSNPN, CDR2 SVGIG (reference sequence). V gave up 3 bases and J gave up 5 bases; unmatched junction bases: 13. This rearrangement joins TRBV30 to TRBJ2-7, with TRBD1 matching over 7 bases. The sample taken for sequencing was peripheral blood. The receptor was isolated from a human donor in a cohort sampled during active COVID-19. The CDR3 loop reads CAWRATQGDGHEQYF. DNA for the CDR3: TGTGCCTGGAGGGCCACCCAGGGGGACGGGCACGAGCAGTACTTC.